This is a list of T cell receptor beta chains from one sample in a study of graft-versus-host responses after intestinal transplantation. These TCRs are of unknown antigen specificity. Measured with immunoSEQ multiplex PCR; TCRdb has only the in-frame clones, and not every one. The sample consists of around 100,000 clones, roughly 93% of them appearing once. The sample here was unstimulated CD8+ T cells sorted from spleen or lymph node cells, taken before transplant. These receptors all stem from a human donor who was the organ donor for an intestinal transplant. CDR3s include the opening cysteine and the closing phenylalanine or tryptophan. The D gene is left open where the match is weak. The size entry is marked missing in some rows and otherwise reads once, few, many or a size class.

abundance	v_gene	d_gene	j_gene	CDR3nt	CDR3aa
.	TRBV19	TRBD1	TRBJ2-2	TGTGCCAGTGTGGGGACAGGGGAGACCGGGGAGCTGTTTTTT	CASVGTGETGELFF
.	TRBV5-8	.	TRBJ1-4	TGTGCCAGCAGCCCTACCGGGGCCTGGGATGAAAAACTGTTTTTT	CASSPTGAWDEKLFF
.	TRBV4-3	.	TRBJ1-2	TGCGCCAGCAGCTCCGGGATTAACTATGGCTACACCTTC	CASSSGINYGYTF
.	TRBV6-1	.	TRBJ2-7	TGTGCCAGCAGTGCCTGGCAGGGCGAACCCTCCTACGAGCAGTACTTC	CASSAWQGEPSYEQYF
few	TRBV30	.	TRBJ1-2	TGTGCCTGGAGAGGTGGGGCTGGCTACACCTTC	CAWRGGAGYTF
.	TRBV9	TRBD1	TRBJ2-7	TGTGCCAGCAGCTCCGTCCCAGGGGGCGCCAACGAGCAGTACTTC	CASSSVPGGANEQYF
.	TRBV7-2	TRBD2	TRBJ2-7	TGTGCCAGCAGCCCCAGACTAGCGGGAGGAGACGAGCAGTACTTC	CASSPRLAGGDEQYF
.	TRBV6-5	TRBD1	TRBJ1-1	TGTGCCAGCAGGGCCGGGACAGCGAACACTGAAGCTTTCTTT	CASRAGTANTEAFF
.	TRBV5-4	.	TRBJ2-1	TGTGCCAGCAGCTTGGGGGAGGCCCTGGATGAGCAGTTCTTC	CASSLGEALDEQFF
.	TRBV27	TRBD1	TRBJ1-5	TGTGCCAGCAGTTTAGGGGACAGGGGGAATCAGCCCCAGCATTTT	CASSLGDRGNQPQHF
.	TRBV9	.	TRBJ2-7	TGTGCCAGCAGCGTAGCGAGCGGGCCCTCCTACGAGCAGTACTTC	CASSVASGPSYEQYF
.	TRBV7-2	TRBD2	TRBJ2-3	TGTGCCAGCAGCTCGCGACTAGCGGGACCCACAGATACGCAGTATTTT	CASSSRLAGPTDTQYF
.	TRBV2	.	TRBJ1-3	TGTGCCAGCAGAGCCGGGACCCTTCTCGGAAACACCATATATTTT	CASRAGTLLGNTIYF
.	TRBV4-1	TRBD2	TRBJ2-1	TGCGCCAGCAGCAGCCGGGGGGGGGATGAGCAGTTCTTC	CASSSRGGDEQFF
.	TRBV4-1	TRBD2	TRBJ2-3	TGCGCCAGCAGCCAGTTAGCGGGAGTAGATACGCAGTATTTT	CASSQLAGVDTQYF
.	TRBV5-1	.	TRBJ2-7	TGCGCCAGCAGCGTGGGGCAGGGTTCCTACGAGCAGTACTTC	CASSVGQGSYEQYF
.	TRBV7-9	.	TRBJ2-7	TGTGCCAGCAGCCTCCCGGGCGGCCCTGAGCAGTACTTC	CASSLPGGPEQYF
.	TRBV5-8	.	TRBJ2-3	TGTGCCAGCAGCTTATACCTGCCGGGTTACACAGATACGCAGTATTTT	CASSLYLPGYTDTQYF
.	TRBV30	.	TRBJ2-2	TGTGCCTGGAGTGTATTTCCGACGGGGACAGGGGAGCTGTTTTTT	CAWSVFPTGTGELFF
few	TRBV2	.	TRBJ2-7	TGTGCCAGCAGTTTAACCTACGAGCAGTACTTC	CASSLTYEQYF
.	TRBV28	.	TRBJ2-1	.	CASSLFLSDSYNEQFF
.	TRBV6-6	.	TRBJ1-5	TGTGCCAGCAGTTACTCGAGCAATCAGCCCCAGCATTTT	CASSYSSNQPQHF
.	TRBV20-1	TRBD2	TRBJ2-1	TGCAGTTCAGCGGGAGGGTGGGGGCAGTTCTTC	CSSAGGWGQFF
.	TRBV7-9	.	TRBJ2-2	TGTGCCAGCAGCTTAGGAATAGTAGACACCGGGGAGCTGTTTTTT	CASSLGIVDTGELFF
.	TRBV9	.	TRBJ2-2	TGTGCCAGCAGCGTAGTGGGAACTACCACCGGGGAGCTGTTTTTT	CASSVVGTTTGELFF
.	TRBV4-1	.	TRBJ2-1	TGCGCCAGCAGCCAAGAAACTAGTTCCACCTACAATGAGCAGTTCTTC	CASSQETSSTYNEQFF
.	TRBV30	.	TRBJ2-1	TGTGCCTGGAGTTTAGGGGACCCGTTGCTCAATGAGCAGTTCTTC	CAWSLGDPLLNEQFF
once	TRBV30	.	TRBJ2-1	TGTGCCTGGACCGTTGAGGGGCTAACCTACAATGAGCAGTTCTTC	CAWTVEGLTYNEQFF
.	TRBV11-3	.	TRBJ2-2	TGTGCCAGCAGCCCCCAAACAGGGATCGCCGGGGAGCTGTTTTTT	CASSPQTGIAGELFF
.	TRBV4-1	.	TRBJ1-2	TGCGCCAGCAGCCAGGGGCGGGCCGGCGCGAATGGCTACACCTTC	CASSQGRAGANGYTF
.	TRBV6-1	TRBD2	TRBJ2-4	TGTGCCAGCAGTGGGGGACTAACCGGAATAGCCAAAAACATTCAGTACTTC	CASSGGLTGIAKNIQYF
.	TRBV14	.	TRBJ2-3	TGTGCCAGCAGCCAAGATTGGGGAACACGAGATACGCAGTATTTT	CASSQDWGTRDTQYF
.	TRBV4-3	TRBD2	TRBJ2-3	TGCGCCAGCAGCCAAGAAGGGCTAGCGGGAGGGACAGATACGCAGTATTTT	CASSQEGLAGGTDTQYF
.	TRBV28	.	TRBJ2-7	TGTGCCAGCAGTCCTGCACCCTACGAGCAGTACTTC	CASSPAPYEQYF
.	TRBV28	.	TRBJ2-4	TGTGCCAGCAGCCGAGGACGGGCTCTAGCCAAAAACATTCAGTACTTC	CASSRGRALAKNIQYF
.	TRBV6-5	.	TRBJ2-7	TGTGCCAGCAGTTATACGACGGGCTACGAGCAGTACTTC	CASSYTTGYEQYF
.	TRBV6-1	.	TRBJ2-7	TGTGCCAGCAGTACCGGGCGAGGATACGAGCAGTACTTC	CASSTGRGYEQYF
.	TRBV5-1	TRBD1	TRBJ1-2	TGCGCCAGCAGCTTGGCGCCAGGGGGCTATGGCTACACCTTC	CASSLAPGGYGYTF
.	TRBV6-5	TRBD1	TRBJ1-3	TGTGCCAGCAGTTACACGACAGGGCTGGGAAACACCATATATTTT	CASSYTTGLGNTIYF
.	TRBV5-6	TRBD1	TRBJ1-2	TGTGCCAGCAGCCCTGGGACAGGCGGTTATGGTGGCTACACCTTC	CASSPGTGGYGGYTF
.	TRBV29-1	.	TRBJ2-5	TGCAGCGCCCAGGTTGGAGTAGCTTTGGAGACCCAGTACTTC	CSAQVGVALETQYF
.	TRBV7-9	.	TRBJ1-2	TGTGCCAGCAGCTTGGGCCTCACTGCGCAAGACTATGGCTACACCTTC	CASSLGLTAQDYGYTF
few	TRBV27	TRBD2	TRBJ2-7	TGTGCCAGCAGCATGAGGGGACTAGCGGTCTACGAGCAGTACTTC	CASSMRGLAVYEQYF
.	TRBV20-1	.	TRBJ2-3	TGCAGTGCTAGAGCCGCGGATACGCAGTATTTT	CSARAADTQYF
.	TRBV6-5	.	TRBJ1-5	TGTGCCAGCAGTTGGCACCTCAATCAGCCCCAGCATTTT	CASSWHLNQPQHF
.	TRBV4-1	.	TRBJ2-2	TGCGCCAGCAGTCCGTCGGGGGGCAGGGGGCACGGGGAGCTGTTTTTT	CASSPSGGRGHGELFF
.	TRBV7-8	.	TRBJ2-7	TGTGCCAGCAGCTTAGTTTCCTACGAGCAGTACTTC	CASSLVSYEQYF
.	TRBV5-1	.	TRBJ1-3	TGCGCCAGCAGCCCGAGCCCAGGGGCTAGCTCTGGAAACACCATATATTTT	CASSPSPGASSGNTIYF
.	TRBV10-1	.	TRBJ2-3	TGCGCCAGCAGTGATTATAAGGGTGCAGATACGCAGTATTTT	CASSDYKGADTQYF